A single sample gave rise to the 5 T cell receptor beta chains below, sequenced in a study of regulatory T cells in long-lasting Graves disease. The sample's time point: persistent/refractory GD, antithyroid drugs over 5 years with positive TRAb. From PBMCs, RNA was extracted and then used to make the TCR library. According to the study, TCR beta libraries were built with iRepertoire HTBI primers and CDR3-region Arm-PCR. MiXCR, applied by TCRdb to the multiplex PCR reads, yields one record per CDR3 protein. The repertoire consists of 650,000 to 850,000 distinct CDR3 sequences, with about 32% occurring once and the leading ten covering under 50%. Sample: peripheral blood mononuclear cells (PBMCs), taken when the disease was refractory, from a patient treated with antithyroid drugs. These receptors were taken from a female donor with Graves disease.

The chain uses TRBV19 and TRBJ1-2; 10 nucleotides align to TRBD1. The CDR3 has 15 residues. Germline CDR1 is LNHDA and CDR2 is SQIVND (reference sequence). V shed 1 base and J 5 bases; nucleotides not matched to a gene: 4. CDR3 DNA sequence: TGTGCCAGTAGTATAGGGACAGGGGGGCGATATGGCTACACCTTC. It translates to CASSIGTGGRYGYTF.

The chain joins TRBV19 to TRBJ2-2, with no clear D. Per the germline V gene, CDR1 is LNHDA and CDR2 is SQIVND (reference sequence). V lost 3 bases and J lost 6, with 5 bases in between. There are 12 residues in the CDR3. This CDR3 reads CASSIPPGELFF. CDR3 in DNA: TGTGCCAGTAGTATCCCACCCGGGGAGCTGTTTTTT.

This clonotype was counted many times. The chain couples TRBV28 to TRBJ2-7; 10 nucleotides align to TRBD2. V lost 5 bases, J lost 8 bases, and 9 bases stayed unmatched. The CDR3 extends over 14 amino acids. Germline CDR1 is MDHEN and CDR2 is SYDVKM. The CDR3 is CASSEGTSVAQQYF. For the CDR3, the DNA is TGTGCCAGCAGTGAGGGGACTAGCGTCGCCCAGCAGTACTTC. Using reference TRBV28 and TRBJ2-7 for the parts outside the CDR3, the full variable domain is DVKVTQSSRYLVKRTGEKVFLECVQDMDHENMFWYRQDPGLGLRLIYFSYDVKMKEKGDIPEGYSVSREKKERFSLILESASTNQTSMYLCASSEGTSVAQQYFGPGTRLTVT.

The chain uses TRBV7-9 and TRBJ1-1; D possibly corresponds to TRBD1 (5 bases). V was cut by 7 bases and J by 0 bases, with 18 bases left in between. Germline V CDR1 and CDR2: SEHNR, FQNEAQ (reference sequence). This CDR3 has 16 amino acids. CDR3 protein: CASNPRWGILNTEAFF. The DNA for the CDR3 is TGTGCCAGCAACCCCCGGTGGGGCATATTGAACACTGAAGCTTTCTTT. The full variable domain, completed using reference TRBV7-9 and TRBJ1-1, is DTGVSQNPRHKITKRGQNVTFRCDPISEHNRLYWYRQTLGQGPEFLTYFQNEAQLEKSRLLSDRFSAERPKGSFSTLEIQRTEQGDSAMYLCASNPRWGILNTEAFFGQGTRLTVV.

There are a few counts of this clonotype. The rearrangement links TRBV20-1 to TRBJ2-2; no firm D call. From germline, CDR1 is DFQATT and CDR2 SNEGSKA (reference sequence). The CDR3 covers 12 residues. V was cut by 5 bases and J by 5 bases, with 9 bases left in between. In DNA, the CDR3 is TGCAGTGCTCCCGACCTTACCGGGGAGCTGTTTTTT. This encodes CSAPDLTGELFF.